These T cell receptor beta chains were read from a single sample in a study of blood T cell repertoires in COVID-19. Clones were read by immunoSEQ multiplex PCR, and TCRdb kept only the in-frame ones, dropping some. The table has 76,000 or so clones, 86% seen once; the top ten hold approximately 17%. The sequenced sample consisted of peripheral blood. Receptors were obtained from a man older than 75 in a cohort sampled during active COVID-19. Both conserved end residues are part of each CDR3. Each record gives: V gene, D gene, J gene, clone size, CDR3 DNA, CDR3 protein. A D gene is named only where the DNA matches it firmly. The size of a clone is reported for some rows only, either as once, few or many, or as a class for expanded clones.

>TRBV3-1/TRBV3-2|TRBD2|TRBJ2-6|NA
TGTGCCAGTGGGGGGGTCGGGGCCAACGTCCTGACTTTC
CASGGVGANVLTF
>TRBV12-3/TRBV12-4|NA|TRBJ2-1|NA
TGTGCCAGCACCCGGGGGAATGAGCAGTTCTTC
CASTRGNEQFF
>TRBV4-2|NA|TRBJ1-1|NA
TGTGCCAGCACCTCGGTGGGAGGCGGGGGGAACACTGAAGCTTTCTTT
CASTSVGGGGNTEAFF
>TRBV28|NA|TRBJ2-5|NA
TGTGCCAGCAAGGACTCTCCAGAGACCCAGTACTTC
CASKDSPETQYF
>TRBV9|NA|TRBJ2-5|NA
TGTGCCAGCAGCGTAGGGCCAGGGGGGACCGTCCAAGAGACCCAGTACTTC
CASSVGPGGTVQETQYF
>TRBV6-6|NA|TRBJ1-5|once
TGTGCCAGCAGTTACGGCCAGGGAAGTCAGCCCCAGCATTTT
CASSYGQGSQPQHF
>TRBV11-1|NA|TRBJ2-7|NA
TGTGCCAGCAGCTGGGACGGGGGAGCGGTCTACGAGCAGTACTTC
CASSWDGGAVYEQYF
>TRBV10-3|NA|TRBJ1-4|NA
TGTGCCATCAGTGGGCAGGCAACTAATGAAAAACTGTTTTTT
CAISGQATNEKLFF
>TRBV2|NA|TRBJ2-7|NA
TGTGCCAGCAGGCGGGACAGCCTGCCGACCTACGAGCAGTACTTC
CASRRDSLPTYEQYF
>TRBV28|NA|TRBJ1-1|NA
TGTGCCAGCAGTTTAGGGACATTGAACACTGAAGCTTTCTTT
CASSLGTLNTEAFF
>TRBV5-4|NA|TRBJ1-6|few
TGTGCCAGCAGCTTGGGACAGACTTATAATTCACCCCTCCACTTT
CASSLGQTYNSPLHF
>TRBV6-5|TRBD2|TRBJ2-2|NA
TGTGCCAGCAGTTTCCCTAGCGGGACCGGGGAGCTGTTTTTT
CASSFPSGTGELFF
>TRBV19|TRBD1|TRBJ1-2|few
TGTGCCAGTAGGTCCGGGACAGGGGTCTATGGCTACACCTTC
CASRSGTGVYGYTF
>TRBV2|NA|TRBJ2-7|NA
TGTGCCAGCAGTAGGGGGGGGGAAGGTTACGAGCAGTACTTC
CASSRGGEGYEQYF
>TRBV19|TRBD2|TRBJ2-3|NA
TGTGCCAGTAGTACCCGACTAGCGGGGTATGGAGATACGCAGTATTTT
CASSTRLAGYGDTQYF
>TRBV6-2/TRBV6-3|TRBD1|TRBJ1-6|few
TGTGCCAGCAGTCCCTCGACAGGGTTCGGATCACCCCTCCACTTT
CASSPSTGFGSPLHF
>TRBV6-2/TRBV6-3|NA|TRBJ1-4|NA
TGTGCCAGCAGTACGACAGTCCACGATGAAAAACTGTTTTTT
CASSTTVHDEKLFF
>TRBV11-2|TRBD2|TRBJ2-5|NA
TGTGCCAGCAGCTCGGGACTAGCCCCAGAGACCCAGTACTTC
CASSSGLAPETQYF